The 2 T cell receptor beta chains listed next were all sequenced from one sample in a study of blood T cell repertoires in COVID-19. Using immunoSEQ multiplex PCR, the repertoire was profiled, and TCRdb retains in-frame clones only, with some absent. The table shows about 150,000 clones, with 84% occurring only once. The material sequenced was peripheral blood. The receptors derive from a man in his late teens or twenties with active or convalescent COVID-19.

V usage is TRBV7-2 and J usage is TRBJ2-7, with D maybe TRBD2 (6 bases). V gave up 2 bases and J gave up 3 bases, with 14 bases separating them. CDR1 is SGHTA, CDR2 FQGNSA, per germline. The CDR3 sequence is 15 residues long. The CDR3 reads CASSLTGTSNYEQYF. CDR3 bases: TGTGCCAGCAGCTTAACCGGAACTAGCAACTACGAGCAGTACTTC.

The chain employs TRBV5-1 and TRBJ2-7, with TRBD1 as a possible D gene (6 bases). The CDR3 extends over 12 amino acids. Germline V gene sequence: CDR1 SGHRS, CDR2 YFSETQ. Deletions cut 4 bases from V and 11 bases from J, with 16 bases between. The CDR3 reads CASSGGRDTKYF. CDR3 in DNA: TGCGCCAGCAGCGGGGGTAGGGACACCAAGTACTTC.